Many counts were recorded for the clone carrying this TCR beta chain. Its target is not known. V lost 7 bases, J lost 3 bases, and 6 bases stayed unmatched. The CDR3 sequence is 15 residues long. This record belongs to a study of CD8 T cells in ankylosing spondylitis. Construction of TCR beta libraries was performed using quantitative 5'-RACE with molecular barcodes. TCRdb processed the 5' RACE reads anew with MiXCR; each CDR3 protein has one entry. The table records approximately 400,000 distinct CDR3 sequences, under 20% of them present only once. Study findings and constraints: Matched synovial fluid from ankylosing spondylitis patients was reported to be enriched for disease-linked clones. Relatively rare in peripheral blood, disease-linked clones were also CD8+. In synovial fluid and blood from reactive arthritis, some motif variants were previously reported. Seven to nine highly homologous variants made up a TCR beta motif that seemed to typify ankylosing spondylitis blood.

Sequencing was performed on blood, either unsorted or a sorted T cell fraction (not recorded which). The source is a male donor with ankylosing spondylitis. The chain uses TRBV12-3 or TRBV12-4 and TRBJ2-1, with 10 bases aligning to TRBD2. In nucleotides, the CDR3 is TGTGCCAGCACTAGCGGGGGAAATCGCTACAATGAGCAGTTCTTC. As protein: CASTSGGNRYNEQFF.